This entry lists 29 T cell receptor beta chains sequenced from one sample in a study of blood T cells in healthy people across ages. A second 7 to 11 cycle PCR used barcoded and J-beta primers. TCRdb re-derived calls from the 5' RACE reads in MiXCR, one entry per CDR3 protein. The sample contains roughly 1,300,000 distinct CDR3 sequences, around 59% of which appear only once. The sequenced material came from blood. The receptors originated from a man between 18 and 35 years old in good health.

A few counts support this clonotype. The chain employs TRBV6-2 or TRBV6-3 and TRBJ2-5; D is tentatively TRBD1 or TRBD2 (5 bases each). This CDR3 is built from 16 residues. Trimming took 0 bases from V and 5 from J, leaving 16 bases between them. Germline V lookup: CDR1 MNHEY, CDR2 SVGEGT. The CDR3 nucleotides read TGTGCCAGCAGTTACTCGAGGGGCGTCGGTTCGGAGACCCAGTACTTC. Amino acid sequence: CASSYSRGVGSETQYF.

This chain uses TRBV7-2 with TRBJ2-1; 8 bases match TRBD2. Germline trimming cut 2 bases from V and 6 bases from J; bases unmatched to any gene: 18. Per the germline V gene, CDR1 is SGHTA and CDR2 is FQGNSA. The CDR3 is 19 residues long. CDR3 region: CASSLSGRMGRLASNEQFF. The CDR3, as DNA: TGTGCCAGCAGCTTAAGCGGGAGAATGGGCCGGCTAGCATCCAATGAGCAGTTCTTC.

In the case of this clonotype: The junction differs from germline at one of its ends, possibly a read error. This chain links TRBV12-3 or TRBV12-4 with TRBJ2-5; D is perhaps TRBD2 (5 bases). The CDR3 consists of 13 residues. The DNA for the CDR3 is TGTGCCAGCAGTTTGACTACCTCGGAGACCCGGTACTTC. It codes for CASSLTTSETRYF.

The rearrangement uses TRBV2 and TRBJ1-2, with D possibly TRBD1 on 5 matching bases. CDR1 is SNHLY, CDR2 FYNNEI, per germline. The length of the CDR3 is 14 residues. V lost 5 bases to trimming and J lost 6 bases, with 16 bases between them. The CDR3 nucleotides read TGTGCCAGCAGTCTCCCGTCAGGGCTCGATGGCTACACCTTC. Translation gives CASSLPSGLDGYTF.

The chain combines TRBV4-1 with TRBJ1-1, with D possibly being TRBD1 (5 bases). Trimming took 0 bases from V and 2 from J, leaving 10 bases between them. Germline V CDR1 and CDR2: MGHRA, YSYEKL. The CDR3 has 15 amino acids. The CDR3 here is CASSQDEGRNTEAFF. CDR3 in DNA: TGCGCCAGCAGCCAAGATGAGGGGAGAAACACTGAAGCTTTCTTT.

This clonotype was counted between two and nine times. The V gene is TRBV29-1, the J gene TRBJ2-7; TRBD1 agrees at 7 bases. The V gene's germline CDR1 is SQVTM and CDR2 ANQGSEA. The V gene end was trimmed by 2 bases and the J gene end by 3 bases; junction bases not matched to a gene: 7. This CDR3 region has 14 residues. This chain's CDR3 is CSVEFRGLNYEQYF. CDR3 DNA: TGCAGCGTTGAATTTAGGGGGCTGAACTACGAGCAGTACTTC.

This clonotype was observed a few times. The chain joins TRBV29-1 to TRBJ2-2; 8 positions agree with TRBD1. Germline CDR1 reads SQVTM; CDR2 reads ANQGSEA. The junction had 5 bases not matched to a gene; V was cut back by 8 bases and J by 6 bases. The CDR3 is 12 residues long. The CDR3 sequence: CSTEDRAGELFF. CDR3 coding DNA: TGCAGCACCGAGGACAGGGCCGGGGAGCTGTTTTTT.

V is TRBV20-1 and J is TRBJ2-7, with 8 bases identical to TRBD1. Unmatched junction bases numbered 13, after V lost 6 bases and J lost 6 bases. Germline V gene lookup returns CDR1 DFQATT and CDR2 SNEGSKA (reference sequence). The CDR3 runs to 14 residues. In DNA, the CDR3 is TGCAGTGCCGCGGGACAGGCCCTTCTACGCGAGCAGTACTTC. Amino acids: CSAAGQALLREQYF.

This clonotype was counted between two and nine times. The chain is built from TRBV6-5 and TRBJ2-7; TRBD1 matches 9 bases. CDR1 is MNHEY, CDR2 SVGAGI, per germline. V was pared by 5 bases and J by 3 bases, with 11 bases of the junction left unmatched. This CDR3 spans 16 amino acids. This CDR3 is CASSTPGQGFIYEQYF. CDR3 coding DNA: TGTGCCAGCAGTACTCCGGGACAGGGTTTTATCTACGAGCAGTACTTC.

This clonotype has just a few counts. CDR3 DNA sequence: TGTGCCAGCAGCCAAGTGAACAGGGGTAGAACCTACGAGCAGTACTTC. This encodes CASSQVNRGRTYEQYF. The chain joins TRBV4-2 to TRBJ2-7, with 7 positions matching TRBD1. This CDR3 has 16 residues. The V and J ends lost 1 base and 2 bases, in that order; junction bases with no gene match: 8. Germline lookup yields CDR1 LGHNA and CDR2 YNFKEQ.

The CDR3 DNA sequence: TGTGCCTGGAGATTAATAGGGGGCTACACCTTC. It encodes CAWRLIGGYTF. The genes are TRBV30 and TRBJ1-2; D is ambiguous. The CDR3 runs to 11 residues. V lost 3 bases, J lost 8 bases, and 10 bases lay in between. The V gene's germline CDR1 is GTSNPN and CDR2 SVGIG (reference sequence). Combining the CDR3 with reference TRBV30 and TRBJ1-2 gives the whole variable domain SQTIHQWPATLVQPVGSPLSLECTVEGTSNPNLYWYRQAAGRGLQLLFYSVGIGQISSEVPQNLSASRPQDRQFILSSKKLLLSDSGFYLCAWRLIGGYTFGSGTRLTVV.

This clonotype appeared once. This rearrangement joins TRBV3-1 to TRBJ2-5; 8 bases fit TRBD1. There are 16 residues in the CDR3. The germline CDR1 and CDR2 sequences are LGHDT and YNNKEL (reference sequence). V shed 1 base and J 5 bases; nucleotides not matched to a gene: 9. CDR3 DNA sequence: TGTGCCAGCAGCCAAGGCCCCGGGACAGGAGGGGAGACCCAGTACTTC. Protein sequence: CASSQGPGTGGETQYF.

In nucleotides, the CDR3 is TGTGCCAGCAGTTTTCGGGACCTGGCGCAGTATTTT. Translation gives CASSFRDLAQYF. The chain uses TRBV12-3 or TRBV12-4 and TRBJ2-3; the D call may be TRBD1 or TRBD2 (5 bases each). The ends were cut back, 3 bases at V and 10 bases at J, with 11 bases in the middle. The CDR3 sequence is 12 residues long.

This clonotype appeared a few times. V usage is TRBV6-6 and J usage is TRBJ1-2; possibly TRBD1 for D (5 bases). Germline lookup yields CDR1 MNHNY and CDR2 SVGAGI (reference sequence). Trimming took 7 bases from V and 4 from J, leaving 13 bases between them. CDR3 length equals 13 residues. CDR3 in amino acids: CASNRGPGYGYTF. CDR3 DNA sequence: TGTGCCAGCAACCGGGGACCTGGCTATGGCTACACCTTC.

This rearrangement joins TRBV11-2 to TRBJ1-1, with TRBD1 as a possible D gene (6 bases). Germline V lookup: CDR1 SGHAT, CDR2 FQNNGV. CDR3 size: 15 residues. V was clipped by 5 bases and J by 1 base, with 14 bases between them. CDR3 loop: CASSPRSGENTEAFF. The CDR3 coding sequence is TGTGCCAGCAGCCCGCGATCAGGGGAGAACACTGAAGCTTTCTTT.

The chain employs TRBV29-1 and TRBJ2-7, with 8 bases identical to TRBD2. Trimming at V came to 5 bases and at J to 1 base, leaving 10 bases not matched to a gene. Germline V gives CDR1 SQVTM, CDR2 ANQGSEA. CDR3 length: 15 amino acids. CDR3 sequence: CSVTGQRERSYEQYF. CDR3 DNA sequence: TGCAGCGTTACCGGCCAGCGGGAGAGGTCCTACGAGCAGTACTTC.

For the CDR3, the DNA is TGTGCCAGCAAGGAATCGGGCAGAGAAGCTTTCTTT. This translates into CASKESGREAFF. The V call is TRBV2, the J call TRBJ1-1, with D hard to call. V gave up 7 bases and J gave up 8 bases, with 14 bases separating them. This CDR3 comprises 12 residues. Germline-derived CDR1 and CDR2 are SNHLY and FYNNEI.

This clonotype was detected only a few times. V and J are TRBV12-3 or TRBV12-4 and TRBJ2-1; D ambiguous. This CDR3 has 12 amino acids. Deletions cut 3 bases from V and 10 bases from J, with 10 bases between. CDR3: CASSFPSPEQFF. DNA for the CDR3: TGTGCCAGCAGTTTTCCCTCCCCAGAGCAGTTCTTC.

V usage is TRBV6-5 and J usage is TRBJ1-1, with D hard to call. Trimming took off 8 bases at V and 5 bases at J, with 15 bases between the two ends. CDR1 and CDR2 from the germline V gene are MNHEY and SVGAGI. This CDR3 spans 13 amino acids. CDR3 loop: CASARGSRTEAFF. CDR3 coding DNA: TGTGCCAGCGCCCGTGGGTCTAGGACTGAAGCTTTCTTT.

The J gene is TRBJ1-4, the V gene TRBV5-6; perhaps TRBD1 as D (6 bases). The CDR3 loop spans 13 amino acids. CDR1 SGHDT and CDR2 YYEEEE come from the germline V gene. V was shortened by 4 bases and J by 7 bases, with 11 bases between the two germline ends. This CDR3 is CASSKQGSEKLFF. Written as DNA, the CDR3 is TGTGCCAGCAGCAAACAGGGTAGTGAAAAACTGTTTTTT.

This clonotype was observed a handful of times. CDR3 sequence (DNA): TGTGCCAGCAGCGAATATCCCCCCGGTCCGAGCACAGATACGCAGTATTTT. This gives the protein CASSEYPPGPSTDTQYF. The V and J genes are TRBV11-2 and TRBJ2-3; D not certain. V dropped 5 bases and J dropped 0 bases, with 18 bases sitting between them. Per germline, CDR1 SGHAT and CDR2 FQNNGV. CDR3 size: 17 residues.

This clonotype was picked up one time. V is TRBV12-3 or TRBV12-4 and J is TRBJ2-3; 9 bases are shared with TRBD1. The CDR3 totals 14 residues. The junction had 6 bases not matched to a gene; V was cut back by 5 bases and J by 6 bases. The CDR3 region has the DNA TGTGCCAGCAGTGTTGACAGGGGGTGGGATACGCAGTATTTT. Protein: CASSVDRGWDTQYF.

The chain links TRBV20-1 to TRBJ2-5, with unresolved D. The CDR3 runs 11 residues. The germline V gene encodes CDR1 DFQATT and CDR2 SNEGSKA (reference sequence). Trimming pared 7 bases from V and 4 bases from J, leaving 10 bases between. In DNA, the CDR3 is TGCAGTGACAACCTGGGAGAGACCCAGTACTTC. It codes for CSDNLGETQYF.

The chain is built from TRBV6-2 or TRBV6-3 and TRBJ2-7; D call uncertain. There are 11 residues in the CDR3. V shed 5 bases and J shed 5 bases, with 7 bases lying between them. Germline CDR1 MNHEY, CDR2 SVGEGT. CDR3 sequence (DNA): TGTGCCAGCAGTATGAGTAACGAGCAGTACTTC. It encodes CASSMSNEQYF.

The chain links TRBV11-2 to TRBJ2-1; 8 bases are shared with TRBD2. CDR1 and CDR2 from the germline V gene are SGHAT and FQNNGV. Losses at the gene ends were 5 bases for V and 8 bases for J; bases not matched to a gene: 5. The CDR3 covers 13 residues. This CDR3 is CASSGTSFYEQFF. In nucleotides, the CDR3 is TGTGCCAGCAGCGGGACTAGTTTTTATGAGCAGTTCTTC.

The genes are TRBV29-1 and TRBJ1-1, with TRBD1 as a possible D gene (5 bases). The germline V gene encodes CDR1 SQVTM and CDR2 ANQGSEA. CDR3 length: 13 amino acids. Deletions cut 3 bases from V and 0 bases from J, with 8 bases between. DNA of the CDR3: TGCAGCGTTGATTCAGGGTTGAACACTGAAGCTTTCTTT. Its translation is CSVDSGLNTEAFF.

This clonotype was observed a handful of times. The CDR3 sequence is CASSEYGGEKLFF. The CDR3 region has the DNA TGTGCCAGCAGTGAATATGGGGGGGAAAAACTGTTTTTT. The chain employs TRBV25-1 and TRBJ1-4; D might be TRBD1 (5 bases). Per the germline V gene, CDR1 is MGHDK and CDR2 is SYGVNS. CDR3 length: 13 residues. V lost 0 bases to trimming and J lost 8 bases, with 7 bases between them.

V usage is TRBV5-1 and J usage is TRBJ2-3; D possibly uses TRBD1 or TRBD2 (5 bases each). The CDR3 covers 14 residues. Trimming took off 7 bases at V and 1 base at J, with 13 bases between the two ends. Germline CDR1 is SGHRS and CDR2 is YFSETQ. This chain's CDR3 is CASSGQVGTDTQYF. As DNA, the CDR3 is TGCGCCAGCTCGGGGCAGGTTGGCACAGATACGCAGTATTTT.

This clonotype was counted once. The chain combines TRBV5-1 with TRBJ2-1; D possibly uses TRBD1 or TRBD2 (5 bases each). Germline values: CDR1 SGHRS, CDR2 YFSETQ. V was trimmed by 7 bases and J by 6 bases, leaving 20 bases between them. This CDR3 contains 15 residues. CDR3 in DNA: TGCGCCAGCTACGGGGCAAAGGGGCACCCCAATGAGCAGTTCTTC. Protein product: CASYGAKGHPNEQFF.